Detailed here is one TCR beta chain. Method: immunoSEQ multiplex PCR; TCRdb's copy keeps in-frame clones and lacks some. Of fewer than 200,000 clones listed, nearly 90% were seen once; the top ten hold 10%. This record comes from a study of cytomegalovirus exposure and HLA in healthy donors. Donors were drawn from the approximately 120-subject validation cohort, separate from the 666-subject first cohort. Germline assignment: CDR1 LNHNV and CDR2 YYDKDF (reference sequence). Deletions cut 0 bases from V and 6 bases from J, with 11 bases between. The CDR3 has 14 residues. The sample comprised PBMCs. This TCR derives from a woman between 18 and 29 years old in good health and CMV-seropositive. The V call is TRBV15, the J call TRBJ1-2; D gene ambiguous. The CDR3 DNA follows: TGTGCCACCAGCAGAGATGGGCTCTCTGATGGCTACACCTTC. Its protein is CATSRDGLSDGYTF.